This T cell receptor beta chain was captured by sequencing in a study of technical replicates of blood from a handful of donors (dated by TCRdb to 2015 to 2018). From the germline V gene, CDR1 is MGHRA and CDR2 is YSYEKL. The CDR3, cysteine through phenylalanine, is 14 amino acids long. Left in the record is the CDR3 DNA by itself, 42 bases read in frame from the first base. Trimming takes 1 base off V and 4 bases off J; junction bases not matched to a gene: 2. Receptor amplification or capture employed the immunoSEQ multiplex PCR assay. TCRdb holds this immuneACCESS table with in-frame rearrangements only. Some clones are missing; in checked studies, unresolved V genes explain under half, and the rest has no known cause. Counted in this sample were tens of thousands of clones; roughly 94% of them appeared once. Together, the top ten hold 0.25% of the sample. Worth noting for this clone: The antigen it recognizes is unknown. No base-level quality is on record; no much larger clone is a single base apart.

Sequencing was performed on T cells isolated from PBMCs. The chain couples TRBV4-1 to TRBJ1-2; 8 of the junction bases match TRBD1. This TCR derives from a human donor in good health. The CDR3 loop reads CASSQGTGGYGYTF. At the DNA level, the sequence is TGCGCCAGCAGCCAAGGAACAGGGGGCTATGGCTACACCTTC.